These T cell receptor beta chains were read from a single sample in a study of control samples from healthy donors and cancer patients. The data were produced by immunoSEQ multiplex PCR, yet TCRdb's version contains in-frame clones alone and is incomplete. The sample lists tens of thousands of clones, about 88% occurring once. The sequencing input was blood. The origin of the receptors is a woman between 45 and 65 years old in good health. Each CDR3 is given without its conserved first and last residue.

j_call v_call cdr3_aa
TRBJ1-5 TRBV27 ASSRQGNQPQH
TRBJ2-5 TRBV15 ATSREGQGGETQY
TRBJ1-5 TRBV19 ASRDRDQPQH
TRBJ1-2 TRBV5-4 ASSWTGIYGYT
TRBJ2-2 TRBV12-3/TRBV12-4 ASSFAYGRELF
TRBJ1-5 TRBV19 ASSIISGLGQPQH
TRBJ1-1 TRBV19 ASSSGQLNTEAF
TRBJ1-1 TRBV9 ASSPRSTEAF
TRBJ1-4 TRBV6-5 ASKRDRVANEKLF
TRBJ1-2 TRBV4-3 ASSQAWPAEGYGYT
TRBJ1-3 TRBV2 ASRGDSSGNTIY